One and the same sample provided the 22 T cell receptor beta chains below, sequenced in a study of shared clonotypes between healthy human individuals. Only in-frame clones appear in the TCRdb table, and some are missing; sequencing was by immunoSEQ multiplex PCR. This sample has about 2.1 million clones, with roughly 93% found just once. CD8 cells classed as naive were CD45RO-negative and positively selected for CCR7, excluding terminally differentiated effector memory CD45RA+ cells. Sequencing was done on a sample of naive CD8+ T cells from PBMCs. Receptors originate from a man aged 18 to 29 in good health. Some clones in this sample may be carry-over from other donors' samples.

V and J are TRBV10-2 and TRBJ1-5; 10 bases line up with TRBD1. Germline-derived CDR1 and CDR2 are WSHSY and SAAADI. The CDR3 contains 13 residues. The J segment lost 4 bases and the V segment lost 6 bases, leaving 0 bases of the junction unmatched. The CDR3 is CASRGQGNQPQHF. The DNA of the CDR3 is TGCGCCAGCAGGGGACAGGGGAATCAGCCCCAGCATTTT.

This chain connects TRBV4-3 to TRBJ2-4, with D uncertain. CDR1 is LGHNA and CDR2 is YSLEER in the germline V gene. Trimming removed 0 bases at V and 5 bases at J, with 11 bases between. The CDR3 spans 15 residues. In DNA form, the CDR3 reads TGCGCCAGCAGCCAAGATCTTCACAGACAAAACATTCAGTACTTC. Translation: CASSQDLHRQNIQYF.

The chain employs TRBV28 and TRBJ2-1; 9 nucleotides align to TRBD2. Germline V gene sequence: CDR1 MDHEN, CDR2 SYDVKM. V shed 6 bases and J 6 bases; nucleotides not matched to a gene: 9. There are 15 residues in the CDR3. The CDR3 reads CASRIEVAGVNEQFF. The CDR3 DNA reads as TGTGCCAGCAGGATAGAGGTAGCGGGAGTCAATGAGCAGTTCTTC.

V and J are TRBV6-6 and TRBJ1-2; D might be TRBD1 (5 bases). Germline CDR1 is MNHNY and CDR2 is SVGAGI (reference sequence). There are 14 residues in the CDR3. V lost 2 bases and J 4 bases, leaving 11 bases between the germline ends. The CDR3 DNA sequence: TGTGCCAGCAGTTACGGACACCCACTCTATGGCTACACCTTC. This gives the protein CASSYGHPLYGYTF.

Regarding this clone: Other DNA sequences in the same sample also yield this CDR3. The chain combines TRBV6-5 with TRBJ1-1, with D unclear. V was pared by 5 bases and J by 1 base, with 8 bases between. Per germline, CDR1 MNHEY and CDR2 SVGAGI. The CDR3 length is 13 residues. DNA for the CDR3: TGTGCCAGCAGTACGGGAGGGAACACTGAAGCTTTCTTT. This gives the protein CASSTGGNTEAFF.

As for this clone: Other DNA sequences of this sample code for an identical CDR3. V usage is TRBV7-8 and J usage is TRBJ2-7; no definite D call. CDR3 size: 13 residues. Germline V gives CDR1 SGHVS, CDR2 FQNEAQ. The V and J ends lost 2 bases and 3 bases respectively, with 8 bases between them. This CDR3 reads CASSLRGVYEQYF. For the CDR3, the DNA is TGTGCCAGCAGCTTAAGAGGAGTCTACGAGCAGTACTTC.

The V gene is TRBV2, the J gene TRBJ2-7, with 10 nucleotides matching TRBD2. The V and J ends lost 3 bases and 3 bases, in that order; junction bases with no gene match: 8. The CDR3 loop spans 16 amino acids. Germline lookup yields CDR1 SNHLY and CDR2 FYNNEI. The CDR3 region has the DNA TGTGCCAGCAGTGATATGGGACTAGCGCAGTTCTACGAGCAGTACTTC. It specifies CASSDMGLAQFYEQYF.

This clone was detected a few times. Other DNA variants within this sample encode the same CDR3. J is TRBJ1-1 and V is TRBV6-6; TRBD1 might be the D (5 bases). The germline gives CDR1 MNHNY, CDR2 SVGAGI (reference sequence). The CDR3 runs 13 residues. The V and J ends lost 4 bases and 1 base respectively, with 7 bases between them. The CDR3 loop reads CASSLGPNTEAFF. DNA for the CDR3: TGTGCCAGCAGTTTGGGACCGAACACTGAAGCTTTCTTT.

The chain has TRBV27 and TRBJ1-2; no firm D call. V was pared by 5 bases and J by 4 bases, with 14 bases between. This CDR3 has 14 amino acids. Germline V lookup: CDR1 MNHEY, CDR2 SMNVEV (reference sequence). This CDR3 reads CASSPSLVAYGYTF. The CDR3 region has the DNA TGTGCCAGCAGTCCGTCCCTGGTAGCCTATGGCTACACCTTC.

The chain combines TRBV5-4 with TRBJ2-1; D is perhaps TRBD1 (8 bases). Germline values: CDR1 SGHNT, CDR2 YYREEE (reference sequence). V gave up 4 bases and J gave up 3 bases, with 14 bases separating them. The CDR3 covers 15 residues. This CDR3 is CASSPDREGYNEQFF. CDR3 DNA: TGTGCCAGCAGCCCGGACAGGGAGGGCTACAATGAGCAGTTCTTC.

This chain links TRBV4-1 with TRBJ2-3, with D perhaps TRBD2 (7 bases). The CDR3 extends over 19 amino acids. Trimming shortened V by 0 bases and J by 3 bases, and 22 bases separated the two germline ends. CDR1 and CDR2 (germline): MGHRA, YSYEKL. The CDR3 loop is CASSQEDPPGGLGTDTQYF. CDR3 in DNA: TGCGCCAGCAGCCAAGAGGACCCCCCGGGGGGCCTTGGGACAGATACGCAGTATTTT.

The V call is TRBV10-1, the J call TRBJ2-1; TRBD2 might be the D (5 bases). Trimming pared 5 bases from V and 3 bases from J, leaving 17 bases between. Germline CDR1 WNHNN, CDR2 SYGVQD (reference sequence). This CDR3 has 16 residues. CDR3: CASSQDFPNVYNEQFF. CDR3 sequence (DNA): TGCGCCAGCAGTCAGGACTTCCCAAACGTCTACAATGAGCAGTTCTTC.

The V and J genes are TRBV28 and TRBJ1-2; 10 bases are a match to TRBD1. CDR3 size: 14 residues. V shed 5 bases and J 4 bases; nucleotides not matched to a gene: 4. Germline V gene lookup returns CDR1 MDHEN and CDR2 SYDVKM. CDR3 protein: CASSMTGGFYGYTF. In nucleotides, the CDR3 is TGTGCCAGCAGTATGACAGGGGGCTTCTATGGCTACACCTTC.

This chain uses TRBV9 with TRBJ2-7; D uncertain. The V end lost 4 bases, the J end lost 2 bases, and 16 bases lay between the germline ends. Germline CDR1 and CDR2: SGDLS and YYNGEE. The CDR3 consists of 15 residues. The CDR3 is CASSPVGSSTYEQYF. The CDR3 DNA reads TGTGCCAGCAGCCCGGTGGGCAGCAGCACCTACGAGCAGTACTTC.

The chain employs TRBV27 and TRBJ2-3; weak D call: TRBD2 (5 bases). The CDR3 loop spans 15 amino acids. Germline V gene sequence: CDR1 MNHEY, CDR2 SMNVEV (reference sequence). V was cut by 8 bases and J by 0 bases, with 15 bases left in between. CDR3: CASGAEYSSTDTQYF. CDR3 DNA sequence: TGTGCCAGCGGAGCGGAATACTCTAGCACAGATACGCAGTATTTT.

The chain recombines TRBV7-9 with TRBJ2-7; D perhaps matches TRBD2 (5 bases). Germline V lookup: CDR1 SEHNR, CDR2 FQNEAQ (reference sequence). The CDR3 is made up of 15 amino acids. V lost 0 bases and J lost 5, with 14 bases in between. The CDR3 DNA follows: TGTGCCAGCAGCTTAGCCCCCGGACTTTTGAACGAGCAGTACTTC. Translating gives CASSLAPGLLNEQYF.

V and J are TRBV27 and TRBJ2-3; D is perhaps TRBD2 (5 bases). Germline loops: CDR1 MNHEY, CDR2 SMNVEV (reference sequence). The V gene lost 5 bases and the J gene lost 0 bases, with 12 bases spanning the gap. This CDR3 contains 15 residues. For the CDR3, the DNA is TGTGCCAGCAGTCTTGGACTGCGTAGCACAGATACGCAGTATTTT. It specifies CASSLGLRSTDTQYF.

The rearrangement joins TRBV10-2 to TRBJ2-3; 13 positions agree with TRBD2. Germline CDR1 reads WSHSY; CDR2 reads SAAADI. This CDR3 is built from 18 residues. V was clipped by 2 bases and J by 4 bases; unmatched bases: 9. The CDR3 sequence is CASSERGLAGFPSDTQYF. Written as DNA, the CDR3 is TGCGCCAGCAGTGAGCGGGGACTAGCGGGATTTCCCTCAGATACGCAGTATTTT.

V is TRBV15 and J is TRBJ1-1; D is uncertain. Germline V gene data show CDR1 as LNHNV and CDR2 as YYDKDF (reference sequence). This CDR3 contains 15 residues. Trimming took 0 bases from V and 0 from J, leaving 8 bases between them. The CDR3 here is CATSRDQDLNTEAFF. The CDR3 nucleotides read TGTGCCACCAGCAGAGACCAAGACCTGAACACTGAAGCTTTCTTT.

The V call is TRBV27, the J call TRBJ2-1; 8 positions agree with TRBD2. The CDR3 loop spans 17 amino acids. Losses at the gene ends were 4 bases for V and 4 bases for J; bases not matched to a gene: 12. CDR1 MNHEY and CDR2 SMNVEV come from the germline V gene (reference sequence). This chain's CDR3 is CASSSLAGRSGYNEQFF. For the CDR3, the DNA is TGTGCCAGCAGTTCGCTAGCGGGTCGGTCGGGGTACAATGAGCAGTTCTTC.

The V call is TRBV7-9, the J call TRBJ2-5; D perhaps matches TRBD1 (5 bases). Deletions cut 6 bases from V and 2 bases from J, with 16 bases between. Germline V gene lookup returns CDR1 SEHNR and CDR2 FQNEAQ (reference sequence). CDR3 length equals 15 residues. CDR3 DNA: TGTGCCAGCAGACCCTTTCCCCAGGGACAAGAGACCCAGTACTTC. Amino acids: CASRPFPQGQETQYF.

To note about this clone: Other DNA sequences within the sample encode an identical CDR3. This sequence joins TRBV7-9 and TRBJ2-7, with 7 bases aligning to TRBD2. This CDR3 is built from 12 residues. CDR1 SEHNR and CDR2 FQNEAQ come from the germline V gene (reference sequence). The trim removed 6 bases at V and 3 bases at J, leaving 2 bases unmatched. CDR3 amino acids: CASSPGGYEQYF. DNA for the CDR3: TGTGCCAGCAGTCCGGGGGGCTACGAGCAGTACTTC.